This T cell receptor beta chain was sequenced during a study of Ad26.COV2.S vaccination and SARS-CoV-2 variants. Stated treatment: approximately 18 received Ad26.COV2.S at low or high dose, single or two shots; roughly five received placebo; per-sample allocation not given. The investigators took samples on day 63 after the first vaccine or placebo injection. Germline V CDR1 and CDR2: SGDLS, YYNGEE. The germline V and J ends were trimmed by 3 bases and 4 bases, with 13 bases remaining between them. This CDR3 has 14 residues. Clones were read by immunoSEQ multiplex PCR, and TCRdb kept only the in-frame ones, dropping some. The repertoire holds about 440,000 clones, 90% seen once, with roughly 3.9% in the top ten.

The starting material was peripheral blood, obtained in a trial of Ad26.COV2.S vaccine versus placebo. The chain links TRBV9 to TRBJ1-2; possible D gene TRBD1, 6 bases. The TCR comes from a person between 18 and 60 years old who received the Ad26.COV2.S COVID-19 vaccine or a placebo. CDR3 DNA: TGTGCCAGCAGCGCAGGGGTCCCCACCTATGGCTACACCTTC. Translation gives CASSAGVPTYGYTF.